This T cell receptor (beta chain) was identified in a study of cytomegalovirus exposure and HLA in healthy donors. The PCR was carried out with 60 Vbeta primers and 13 Jbeta primers. This table comes from immunoSEQ multiplex PCR, and its TCRdb copy is limited to in-frame clones, with some not included. The table shows over 150,000 clones, with 77% occurring only once. This CDR3 spans 15 amino acids. Germline V gene lookup returns CDR1 LNHDA and CDR2 SQIVND (reference sequence). Unmatched junction bases numbered 10, after V lost 5 bases and J lost 4 bases. Concerning this clone: Its antigen is undetermined.

Broader study findings: A missense DCLRE1C variant was associated with V- and J-gene trimming of TCR beta chains in a later analysis, and an independent cohort replicated the association. The presence/absence work took it that sequencing depth was about the same across donors. The availability of immune exposure information extended only to CMV serostatus.

The clonotype originates from a woman aged 30 to 39 in good health and CMV-seropositive. V usage is TRBV19 and J usage is TRBJ1-2, with 7 bases lining up with TRBD1. Sequencing was performed on PBMCs. The CDR3 bases are TGTGCCAGTAGTCGAAACAGGGGAGAATCCTATGGCTACACCTTC. This encodes CASSRNRGESYGYTF.